Below, 24 T cell receptor beta chains from the same sample are listed, as sequenced in a study of CD8 T cells in Susac syndrome. The authors reverse transcribed about 0.5 to 1 ug RNA with random hexamers. TCRdb called the immunoSEQ multiplex PCR reads again in MiXCR, with one record for every CDR3 protein. The sample holds approximately 100,000 distinct CDR3 sequences; less than 95% are singletons and the top ten take approximately 0.41%. Material: CD8+ T cells from PBMCs. Every receptor here comes from a human donor with Susac syndrome.

This rearrangement joins TRBV2 to TRBJ2-1, with a possible D match to TRBD2 (5 bases). The CDR3 is 13 residues long. CDR1 and CDR2 (germline): SNHLY, FYNNEI. The V gene lost 2 bases and the J gene lost 5 bases, with 7 bases spanning the gap. The CDR3 nucleotides read TGTGCCAGCAGTGAAATAGCGCACAATGAGCAGTTCTTC. Its protein is CASSEIAHNEQFF.

The chain carries TRBV2 and TRBJ2-3; no firm D call. The CDR3 is 11 amino acids. Trimming removed 7 bases from V and 6 bases from J, with 8 bases in between. CDR1 SNHLY and CDR2 FYNNEI come from the germline V gene. The CDR3: CASIMRDTQYF. CDR3 bases: TGTGCCAGCATTATGAGGGATACGCAGTATTTT.

The CDR3 loop reads CASSQDPNRENGYTF. The CDR3 region has the DNA TGTGCCAGCAGCCAAGATCCCAACAGGGAGAATGGCTACACCTTC. The chain carries TRBV4-2 and TRBJ1-2, with D perhaps matching TRBD1 (6 bases). V was shortened by 0 bases and J by 6 bases, with 14 bases between the two germline ends. This CDR3 is built from 15 residues. Germline-derived CDR1 and CDR2 are LGHNA and YNFKEQ.

V and J are TRBV12-3 or TRBV12-4 and TRBJ2-3; D uncertain. The CDR3 runs 13 residues. V was clipped by 6 bases and J by 5 bases, with 12 bases between them. The CDR3 nucleotides are TGTGCCAGCAGCCAAGGTGGCCGAGATACGCAGTATTTT. Its translation is CASSQGGRDTQYF.

The chain uses TRBV27 and TRBJ1-5, with D possibly being TRBD1 (5 bases). In germline, CDR1 is MNHEY, CDR2 SMNVEV (reference sequence). The CDR3 length is 15 residues. V was trimmed by 4 bases and J by 1 base, leaving 11 bases between them. The CDR3 coding sequence is TGTGCCAGCAGTTCCCAGGGAGAGAGCAATCAGCCCCAGCATTTT. Its translation: CASSSQGESNQPQHF.

V gene TRBV3-1 combines with J gene TRBJ2-5; the D gene is possibly TRBD2 (5 bases). The CDR3 consists of 14 residues. Germline-derived CDR1 and CDR2 are LGHDT and YNNKEL (reference sequence). V was trimmed by 7 bases and J by 2 bases, leaving 14 bases between them. CDR3 sequence: CASTGFGGQETQYF. The CDR3 nucleotides read TGTGCCAGCACGGGGTTCGGCGGGCAAGAGACCCAGTACTTC.

The chain is built from TRBV19 and TRBJ2-6; D possibly corresponds to TRBD2 (6 bases). V was clipped by 6 bases and J by 0 bases, with 15 bases between them. The CDR3 consists of 17 residues. Per germline, CDR1 LNHDA and CDR2 SQIVND (reference sequence). This CDR3 reads CASRPGLPSSGANVLTF. DNA of the CDR3: TGTGCCAGTAGGCCGGGACTTCCCTCCTCTGGGGCCAACGTCCTGACTTTC.

The chain employs TRBV12-3 or TRBV12-4 and TRBJ2-3, with D maybe TRBD1 (6 bases). The ends were cut back, 7 bases at V and 0 bases at J, with 17 bases in the middle. The CDR3 totals 16 residues. The CDR3 loop reads CASTPRGGPSTDTQYF. CDR3 nucleotides: TGTGCCAGCACCCCAAGAGGGGGACCTAGCACAGATACGCAGTATTTT.

This clonotype was seen a single time. The chain combines TRBV3-1 with TRBJ2-3; unclear D gene. Germline CDR1 LGHDT, CDR2 YNNKEL (reference sequence). Between the trimmed V and J ends, which lost 0 bases and 2 bases, there was a span of 12 bases. The CDR3 loop spans 16 amino acids. CDR3 sequence (DNA): TGTGCCAGCAGCCAAGAGGGTAGCCTCAACACAGATACGCAGTATTTT. Translated: CASSQEGSLNTDTQYF.

The chain links TRBV5-6 to TRBJ2-5; 10 nucleotides match TRBD1. The CDR3 contains 14 residues. The germline CDR1 and CDR2 sequences are SGHDT and YYEEEE. With 4 bases clipped from V and 3 bases from J, the junction kept 3 bases outside the gene matches. CDR3: CASSAGTGEETQYF. The DNA for the CDR3 is TGTGCCAGCAGCGCCGGGACAGGGGAAGAGACCCAGTACTTC.

This clonotype was recorded a few times. V and J are TRBV12-3 or TRBV12-4 and TRBJ1-4; D remains unclear. The CDR3 has 11 residues. Trimming shortened V by 4 bases and J by 3 bases, and 0 bases separated the two germline ends. The CDR3 loop is CASSSNEKLFF. The CDR3 region has the DNA TGTGCCAGCAGTTCTAATGAAAAACTGTTTTTT.

The chain is built from TRBV7-2 and TRBJ2-7; TRBD1 is a possible D gene (6 bases). CDR3 length: 15 residues. Germline loops: CDR1 SGHTA, CDR2 FQGNSA. V lost 0 bases, J lost 0 bases, and 9 bases lay in between. The CDR3 region has the DNA TGTGCCAGCAGCTTAGCGGGGGCCGACTCCTACGAGCAGTACTTC. Translating gives CASSLAGADSYEQYF.

The rearrangement links TRBV14 to TRBJ2-4; TRBD1 is a possible D gene (5 bases). V was shortened by 2 bases and J by 7 bases, with 12 bases between the two germline ends. This CDR3 contains 14 residues. Germline values: CDR1 SGHDN, CDR2 FVKESK. The CDR3 nucleotides are TGTGCCAGCAGCCAAAAGGGGTTCGGGAACATTCAGTACTTC. The encoded protein is CASSQKGFGNIQYF.

The CDR3 bases are TGTGCCAGCAGCCCACACCTCGAAAGCTCCTACGAGCAGTACTTC. Its translation is CASSPHLESSYEQYF. This sequence joins TRBV9 and TRBJ2-7; D gene uncertain. Trimming removed 4 bases from V and 0 bases from J, with 14 bases in between. This CDR3 is 15 amino acids long. CDR1 and CDR2 (germline): SGDLS, YYNGEE.

The chain recombines TRBV14 with TRBJ2-1; D is tentatively TRBD1 or TRBD2 (5 bases each). From germline, CDR1 is SGHDN and CDR2 FVKESK. Between the trimmed V and J ends, which lost 10 bases and 7 bases, there was a span of 11 bases. This CDR3 is built from 11 residues. The CDR3 here is CATAWGNEQFF. CDR3 DNA: TGTGCCACCGCGTGGGGGAATGAGCAGTTCTTC.

This rearrangement joins TRBV6-5 to TRBJ2-3; 7 nucleotides line up with TRBD2. This CDR3 contains 15 residues. Germline trimming cut 2 bases from V and 1 base from J; bases unmatched to any gene: 3. Germline CDR1 reads MNHEY; CDR2 reads SVGAGI. CDR3 bases: TGTGCCAGCAGTTACGAGGCGGGAGGCACAGATACGCAGTATTTT. It specifies CASSYEAGGTDTQYF.

This sequence joins TRBV5-1 and TRBJ2-1; 7 positions agree with TRBD1. This CDR3 region has 15 residues. Germline V gene lookup returns CDR1 SGHRS and CDR2 YFSETQ. V lost 1 base, J lost 11 bases, and 12 bases stayed unmatched. In nucleotides, the CDR3 is TGCGCCAGCAGCTTGAATACAGGGGAGAGGGCCCAGCAGTTCTTC. This translates into CASSLNTGERAQQFF.

The rearrangement uses TRBV12-3 or TRBV12-4 and TRBJ2-1; possible D gene TRBD1, 5 bases. Trimming removed 5 bases at V and 2 bases at J, with 13 bases between. This CDR3 contains 15 residues. CDR3: CASSTGRTTYNEQFF. As DNA, the CDR3 is TGTGCCAGCAGTACAGGTCGTACCACCTACAATGAGCAGTTCTTC.

The chain is built from TRBV27 and TRBJ1-6, with 7 bases that match TRBD1. Germline V gene sequence: CDR1 MNHEY, CDR2 SMNVEV (reference sequence). V lost 5 bases and J lost 4; bases outside the gene matches: 8. The length of the CDR3 is 16 residues. The CDR3 sequence is CASSPEGATYNSPLHF. DNA for the CDR3: TGTGCCAGCAGTCCGGAGGGGGCGACATATAATTCACCCCTCCACTTT.

This clonotype appeared a single time. The rearrangement joins TRBV29-1 to TRBJ2-7, with D maybe TRBD1 (5 bases). The V gene's germline CDR1 is SQVTM and CDR2 ANQGSEA. The ends were cut back, 5 bases at V and 6 bases at J, with 11 bases in the middle. The length of the CDR3 is 11 residues. CDR3 residues: CSVLTDGEQYF. Here the CDR3 DNA reads TGCAGCGTTTTGACAGATGGCGAGCAGTACTTC.

The rearrangement links TRBV5-1 to TRBJ1-2, with 7 bases matching TRBD1. With V trimmed by 3 bases and J by 0 bases, 5 bases remained unmatched. Germline CDR1 and CDR2: SGHRS and YFSETQ. This CDR3 has 15 residues. The DNA of the CDR3 is TGCGCCAGCAGCTACGGACAGGCCTCTAACTATGGCTACACCTTC. Translation: CASSYGQASNYGYTF.

The gene calls are TRBV7-9 and TRBJ1-2; unclear D gene. This CDR3 comprises 13 residues. Germline values: CDR1 SEHNR, CDR2 FQNEAQ (reference sequence). Trimming took 0 bases from V and 5 from J, leaving 7 bases between them. The CDR3 protein is CASSLAPVYGYTF. The CDR3, as DNA: TGTGCCAGCAGCTTAGCGCCGGTATATGGCTACACCTTC.

The count of this clonotype is one. V usage is TRBV20-1 and J usage is TRBJ1-2; the D is unclear. The germline CDR1 and CDR2 sequences are DFQATT and SNEGSKA (reference sequence). This CDR3 comprises 12 residues. V was clipped by 5 bases and J by 3 bases, with 10 bases between them. For the CDR3, the DNA is TGCAGTGCTTCTACTGAAGACTATGGCTACACCTTC. Encoded protein: CSASTEDYGYTF.

The chain combines TRBV20-1 with TRBJ1-1, with D possibly matching TRBD1 (5 bases). CDR1 and CDR2 from the germline V gene are DFQATT and SNEGSKA (reference sequence). The V end lost 4 bases, the J end lost 2 bases, and 17 bases lay between the germline ends. This CDR3 comprises 15 residues. CDR3 in DNA: TGCAGTGCTATATGGAGAGGGGACCTAAACACTGAAGCTTTCTTT. It yields the protein CSAIWRGDLNTEAFF.